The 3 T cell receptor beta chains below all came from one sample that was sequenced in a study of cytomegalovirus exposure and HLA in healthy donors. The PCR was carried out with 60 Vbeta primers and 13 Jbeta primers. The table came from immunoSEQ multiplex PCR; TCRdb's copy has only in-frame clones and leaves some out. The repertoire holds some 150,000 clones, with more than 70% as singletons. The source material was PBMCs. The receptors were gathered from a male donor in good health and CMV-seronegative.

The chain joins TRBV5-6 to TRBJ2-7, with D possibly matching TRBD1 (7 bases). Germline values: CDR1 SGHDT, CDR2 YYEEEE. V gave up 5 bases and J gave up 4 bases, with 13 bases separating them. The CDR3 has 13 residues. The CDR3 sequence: CASRATGRYEQYF. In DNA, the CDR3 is TGTGCCAGCAGGGCGACAGGGAGGTACGAGCAGTACTTC. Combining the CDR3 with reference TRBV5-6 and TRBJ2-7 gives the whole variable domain DAGVTQSPTHLIKTRGQQVTLRCSPKSGHDTVSWYQQALGQGPQFIFQYYEEEERQRGNFPDRFSGHQFPNYSSELNVNALLLGDSALYLCASRATGRYEQYFGPGTRLTVT.

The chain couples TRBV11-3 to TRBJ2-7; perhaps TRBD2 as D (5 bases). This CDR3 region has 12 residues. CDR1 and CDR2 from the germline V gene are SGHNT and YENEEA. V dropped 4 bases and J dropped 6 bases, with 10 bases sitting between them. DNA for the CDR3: TGTGCCAGCAGCTCCGCGGGCGGCGAGCAGTACTTC. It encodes CASSSAGGEQYF.

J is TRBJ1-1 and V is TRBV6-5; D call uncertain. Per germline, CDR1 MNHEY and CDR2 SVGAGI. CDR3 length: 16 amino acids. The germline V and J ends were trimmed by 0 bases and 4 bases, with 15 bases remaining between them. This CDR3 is CASSYSTPSIPTEAFF. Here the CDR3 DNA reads TGTGCCAGCAGTTACTCAACTCCAAGTATTCCCACTGAAGCTTTCTTT.